Below, 26 T cell receptor beta chains from the same sample are listed, as sequenced in a study of cytomegalovirus exposure and HLA in healthy donors (dated by TCRdb to about 2017). The method was the immunoSEQ multiplex PCR assay. TCRdb mirrors the immuneACCESS table, restricted to in-frame sequences. Some clones are absent from its copies; in checked studies, under half trace to an unresolved V gene, and the reason for the others is unknown. The sample profile shows some 120,000 clones; about nine tenths of them were found once. Clones ranked in the top ten supply roughly 2% of the sample. Material for sequencing was PBMCs. The source of these receptors is a woman aged 18-35 years in good health and CMV-seronegative.

This clone was detected a few times. The rearrangement links TRBV28 to TRBJ1-2; TRBD1 is a possible D gene (6 bases). The V end was cut by 5 bases, the J end by 4 bases, with 23 bases between. Germline CDR1 reads MDHEN; CDR2 reads SYDVKM. The CDR3 has 17 residues. The CDR3 DNA reads TGTGCCAGCAGTCCGATAAGGACAGTAACGGCCTTCTATGGCTACACCTTC. This codes for CASSPIRTVTAFYGYTF.

The CDR3 DNA follows: TGTGCCCCCCCCCGAGGGAGAAGGCTGATAGCGGGAGGGCCTGTCAATGAGCAGTTCTTC. It is translated as CAPPRGRRLIAGGPVNEQFF. The chain employs TRBV6-4 and TRBJ2-1; 11 bases line up with TRBD2. Per the germline V gene, CDR1 is MRHNA and CDR2 is SNTAGT. V lost 11 bases, J lost 6 bases, and 27 bases stayed unmatched. The CDR3 totals 20 residues.

The chain has TRBV5-5 and TRBJ2-7, with unresolved D. V was shortened by 0 bases and J by 3 bases, with 10 bases between the two germline ends. Germline values: CDR1 SGHKS, CDR2 YYEKEE (reference sequence). This CDR3 is built from 14 residues. The CDR3 protein is CASSLDSLNYEQYF. In DNA, the CDR3 is TGTGCCAGCAGCTTGGACTCACTGAACTACGAGCAGTACTTC.

This clone was seen a single time. The genes are TRBV10-3 and TRBJ2-2; D perhaps matches TRBD2 (6 bases). This CDR3 contains 15 residues. Trimming cost V 5 bases and J 1 base, with 11 bases left between them. The germline V gene encodes CDR1 ENHRY and CDR2 SYGVKD. For the CDR3, the DNA is TGTGCCATCAGTCCCGGGACTTTGAACACCGGGGAGCTGTTTTTT. This codes for CAISPGTLNTGELFF.

V is TRBV4-1 and J is TRBJ1-3, with 8 bases aligning to TRBD1. The CDR3 runs to 17 residues. V was clipped by 3 bases and J by 0 bases; unmatched bases: 7. Germline CDR1 is MGHRA and CDR2 is YSYEKL. CDR3 nucleotides: TGCGCCAGCAGCCAGAAAGGACAGGGAGTCTCTGGAAACACCATATATTTT. Translated, it gives CASSQKGQGVSGNTIYF.

This chain joins TRBV28 and TRBJ1-2, with D maybe TRBD1 (5 bases). Germline values: CDR1 MDHEN, CDR2 SYDVKM. The V end lost 3 bases, the J end lost 0 bases, and 8 bases lay between the germline ends. The CDR3 has 14 residues. The CDR3 loop is CASSFSTANYGYTF. The CDR3 coding sequence is TGTGCCAGCAGTTTCTCGACAGCTAACTATGGCTACACCTTC.

The chain carries TRBV28 and TRBJ1-4; 8 bases map to TRBD1. The CDR3 runs 14 residues. The germline V gene encodes CDR1 MDHEN and CDR2 SYDVKM. Unmatched junction bases numbered 10, after V lost 6 bases and J lost 10 bases. The CDR3 reads CASRIRGLLGKLFF. The CDR3 DNA reads as TGTGCCAGCAGGATCAGGGGGCTACTTGGAAAACTGTTTTTT.

In its sample, this clone was seen a few times. The rearrangement uses TRBV30 and TRBJ2-7; D might be TRBD1 (5 bases). The CDR3 is 12 residues long. Trimming took 7 bases from V and 6 from J, leaving 16 bases between them. The germline CDR1 and CDR2 sequences are GTSNPN and SVGIG (reference sequence). Here the CDR3 reads CASSREIGEQYF. DNA for the CDR3: TGTGCCTCGAGCAGGGAAATCGGCGAGCAGTACTTC.

This clone appeared once. The chain joins TRBV28 to TRBJ2-7; D unresolved. V was shortened by 6 bases and J by 2 bases, with 20 bases between the two germline ends. The germline CDR1 and CDR2 sequences are MDHEN and SYDVKM. CDR3 length equals 16 residues. Here the CDR3 reads CASSDIAGPSAYEQYF. The CDR3 nucleotides read TGTGCCAGCAGCGATATCGCTGGTCCTTCAGCCTACGAGCAGTACTTC.

V usage is TRBV7-9 and J usage is TRBJ2-5; the D is unclear. Germline loops: CDR1 SEHNR, CDR2 FQNEAQ (reference sequence). The V and J ends lost 5 bases and 1 base respectively, with 8 bases between them. This CDR3 is 13 amino acids long. The CDR3 coding sequence is TGTGCCAGCAGCCCCCCGGTCCAAGAGACCCAGTACTTC. It is translated as CASSPPVQETQYF.

V gene TRBV11-3 combines with J gene TRBJ2-1; no clear D gene. V was trimmed by 1 base and J by 6 bases, leaving 4 bases between them. Germline V gene lookup returns CDR1 SGHNT and CDR2 YENEEA. The CDR3 totals 12 residues. Here the CDR3 reads CASSLGANEQFF. CDR3 nucleotide sequence: TGTGCCAGCAGCTTAGGAGCCAATGAGCAGTTCTTC. Full variable domain (missing parts from reference TRBV11-3 and TRBJ2-1): EAGVVQSPRYKIIEKKQPVAFWCNPISGHNTLYWYLQNLGQGPELLIRYENEEAVDDSQLPKDRFSAERLKGVDSTLKIQPAELGDSAVYLCASSLGANEQFFGPGTRLTVL.

V usage is TRBV28 and J usage is TRBJ2-7; TRBD1 aligns across 10 bases. CDR1 MDHEN and CDR2 SYDVKM come from the germline V gene. CDR3 length: 14 residues. V shed 1 base, J shed 5 bases, and the junction held 2 bases outside the gene matches. CDR3 region: CASSLFGTGDEQYF. In DNA, the CDR3 is TGTGCCAGCAGTTTATTCGGGACAGGGGACGAGCAGTACTTC.

For the CDR3, the DNA is TGTGCCAGCAACGGACAGCACTTCGATGAGCAGTTCTTC. The encoded protein is CASNGQHFDEQFF. V usage is TRBV6-1 and J usage is TRBJ2-1; TRBD1 might be the D (6 bases). Trimming pared 7 bases from V and 8 bases from J, leaving 15 bases between. The CDR3 length is 13 residues. The germline V gene has CDR1 MNHNS and CDR2 SASEGT.

DNA for the CDR3: TGTGCCAGCAGCCGACGACTAGCGGAGTACCAAGAGACCCAGTACTTC. This translates into CASSRRLAEYQETQYF. The gene calls are TRBV4-2 and TRBJ2-5, with TRBD2 matching 9 bases. CDR1 and CDR2 (germline): LGHNA, YNFKEQ. The CDR3 extends over 16 amino acids. Trimming at V came to 4 bases and at J to 0 bases, leaving 6 bases not matched to a gene.

The V and J genes are TRBV28 and TRBJ2-7, with 10 bases aligning to TRBD1. V trimming: 6 bases; J trimming: 3 bases; junction bases outside the gene matches: 5. Germline CDR1 reads MDHEN; CDR2 reads SYDVKM. The CDR3 is 14 residues long. The CDR3 DNA is TGTGCCAGCAGATCCTGGGACAGGGGCTACGAGCAGTACTTC. As protein: CASRSWDRGYEQYF.

This chain connects TRBV13 to TRBJ1-1, with 9 bases aligning to TRBD1. The ends lost 5 bases at V and 0 bases at J; junction bases unmatched: 7. Germline loops: CDR1 PRHDT, CDR2 FYEKMQ (reference sequence). The CDR3 covers 16 residues. CDR3 bases: TGTGCCAGCAGCCTCCCGGGACAGGGACTGAACACTGAAGCTTTCTTT. Protein sequence: CASSLPGQGLNTEAFF.

The rearrangement links TRBV6-6 to TRBJ1-5; 9 nucleotides line up with TRBD1. This CDR3 spans 15 amino acids. In germline, CDR1 is MNHNY, CDR2 SVGAGI (reference sequence). V lost 1 base to trimming and J lost 8 bases; unmatched junction nucleotides: 6. CDR3 sequence: CASSYYRDREEPQHF. The CDR3 nucleotides are TGTGCCAGCAGTTACTACCGGGACAGGGAGGAGCCCCAGCATTTT.

V is TRBV2 and J is TRBJ2-7; D may be TRBD1 (6 bases). The CDR3 contains 16 residues. Germline V gene data show CDR1 as SNHLY and CDR2 as FYNNEI. V lost 5 bases and J lost 2, with 19 bases in between. The CDR3 spells CASSPVTGRSAYEQYF. The CDR3 DNA follows: TGTGCCAGCAGTCCAGTCACAGGGCGAAGCGCCTACGAGCAGTACTTC.

The genes are TRBV18 and TRBJ2-7; D uncertain. Germline V gene data show CDR1 as KGHSH and CDR2 as LQKENI. Deletions cut 1 base from V and 2 bases from J, with 12 bases between. This CDR3 contains 15 residues. In DNA, the CDR3 is TGTGCCAGCTCACCACGAACCCGACTCCCCTACGAGCAGTACTTC. Translating it yields CASSPRTRLPYEQYF.

This rearrangement joins TRBV5-1 to TRBJ2-6, with D possibly matching TRBD2 (5 bases). The CDR3 is made up of 21 amino acids. Germline V gene data show CDR1 as SGHRS and CDR2 as YFSETQ. Trimming cost V 2 bases and J 0 bases, with 24 bases left between them. The chain's CDR3 is CASSLSRSAGQIFSGANVLTF. CDR3 nucleotides: TGCGCCAGCAGCTTAAGCCGCAGCGCGGGTCAGATTTTCTCTGGGGCCAACGTCCTGACTTTC. Combining the CDR3 with reference TRBV5-1 and TRBJ2-6 gives the whole variable domain KAGVTQTPRYLIKTRGQQVTLSCSPISGHRSVSWYQQTPGQGLQFLFEYFSETQRNKGNFPGRFSGRQFSNSRSEMNVSTLELGDSALYLCASSLSRSAGQIFSGANVLTFGAGSRLTVL.

The rearrangement joins TRBV5-1 to TRBJ2-1; TRBD2 matches 8 bases. V trimming: 4 bases; J trimming: 0 bases; junction bases outside the gene matches: 9. CDR1 is SGHRS, CDR2 YFSETQ, per germline. CDR3 size: 17 residues. CDR3 sequence (DNA): TGCGCCAGCAGCGGAACTAGCGGTCTAAGCTCCTACAATGAGCAGTTCTTC. It encodes CASSGTSGLSSYNEQFF.

The genes are TRBV5-1 and TRBJ2-3; perhaps TRBD2 as D (6 bases). This CDR3 spans 19 amino acids. V lost 4 bases, J lost 0 bases, and 24 bases lay in between. Germline V lookup: CDR1 SGHRS, CDR2 YFSETQ. The DNA for the CDR3 is TGCGCCAGCAGCAAGGGACCACTAGCCGCTCGGGGAAGCACAGATACGCAGTATTTT. As protein: CASSKGPLAARGSTDTQYF.

The chain joins TRBV27 to TRBJ2-1; TRBD2 aligns across 7 bases. The CDR3 length is 14 residues. J lost 10 bases, V lost 3 bases, and 9 bases had no gene match. Looked up from germline, CDR1 is MNHEY and CDR2 is SMNVEV (reference sequence). This chain's CDR3 is CASSFRLAAGEQFF. The CDR3 nucleotides are TGTGCCAGCAGTTTCCGACTAGCAGCGGGGGAGCAGTTCTTC.

This chain uses TRBV27 with TRBJ2-7; 11 bases line up with TRBD2. The junction had 2 bases not matched to a gene; V was cut back by 5 bases and J by 2 bases. This CDR3 spans 14 amino acids. Germline loops: CDR1 MNHEY, CDR2 SMNVEV (reference sequence). CDR3 DNA: TGTGCCAGCAGTGTGACTAGCGGGGCCTACGAGCAGTACTTC. Translating it yields CASSVTSGAYEQYF.

The CDR3 sequence: CASSFPESGRAYEQYF. CDR3 coding DNA: TGTGCCAGCAGTTTCCCAGAGAGCGGGAGGGCCTACGAGCAGTACTTC. The V and J genes are TRBV28 and TRBJ2-7; 10 positions match TRBD2. Germline lookup yields CDR1 MDHEN and CDR2 SYDVKM. With V trimmed by 3 bases and J by 2 bases, 7 bases remained unmatched. The CDR3 length is 16 residues.

The rearrangement joins TRBV19 to TRBJ2-7; D perhaps matches TRBD2 (8 bases). The CDR3 runs 16 residues. With 3 bases removed from V and 3 bases from J, the gap between germline ends came to 18 bases. Germline lookup yields CDR1 LNHDA and CDR2 SQIVND (reference sequence). The CDR3 DNA follows: TGTGCCAGTAGTATGGGACAGCGGGGGACCTTCTACGAGCAGTACTTC. Its translation is CASSMGQRGTFYEQYF.